A single sample is the source of the 9 T cell receptor beta chains below, sequenced in a study of blood T cell repertoires in COVID-19. The protocol was immunoSEQ multiplex PCR, while the TCRdb copy is restricted to in-frame clones and leaves out a portion. Altogether 150,000 to 200,000 clones are present, about 88% being singletons, with the ten largest covering about 1.9%. Material: peripheral blood. The source is a man aged 18 to 30 who had recovered from COVID-19.

The rearrangement joins TRBV24-1 to TRBJ2-1; TRBD2 is a possible D gene (5 bases). This CDR3 contains 13 residues. Germline lookup yields CDR1 KGHDR and CDR2 SFDVKD. V was clipped by 5 bases and J by 9 bases, with 13 bases between them. Here the CDR3 DNA reads TGTGCCACCAGTGCGGGCGGGTACGGTGAGCAGTTCTTC. This encodes CATSAGGYGEQFF.

The rearrangement joins TRBV27 to TRBJ2-7; 10 positions agree with TRBD2. J lost 5 bases, V lost 3 bases, and 10 bases had no gene match. CDR3 length: 16 amino acids. The germline V gene has CDR1 MNHEY and CDR2 SMNVEV (reference sequence). The CDR3 is CASSFAGLAVVNEQYF. The CDR3 DNA follows: TGTGCCAGCAGTTTCGCAGGACTAGCGGTCGTAAACGAGCAGTACTTC.

The V call is TRBV4-3, the J call TRBJ1-5; a weak D match, TRBD1 (6 bases). Germline V lookup: CDR1 LGHNA, CDR2 YSLEER. Trimming took off 8 bases at V and 6 bases at J, with 17 bases between the two ends. The CDR3 spans 14 residues. This CDR3 reads CASGVGRGTQPQHF. CDR3 DNA: TGCGCCAGCGGAGTAGGGAGGGGGACTCAGCCCCAGCATTTT.

This sequence joins TRBV7-2 and TRBJ1-5; tentative D call: TRBD1 (5 bases). Germline-derived CDR1 and CDR2 are SGHTA and FQGNSA. V lost 11 bases, J lost 7 bases, and 18 bases lay in between. The CDR3 length is 13 residues. As DNA, the CDR3 is TGTGCCTCAGGCCCGGGGGAGGGGCAGCCCCAGCATTTT. Translating gives CASGPGEGQPQHF. The variable domain in full, completed from reference TRBV7-2 and TRBJ1-5, reads GAGVSQSPSNKVTEKGKDVELRCDPISGHTALYWYRQSLGQGLEFLIYFQGNSAPDKSGLPSDRFSAERTGGSVSTLTIQRTQQEDSAVYLCASGPGEGQPQHFGDGTRLSIL.

V gene TRBV28 combines with J gene TRBJ2-5, with TRBD1 identical over 8 bases. The V gene's germline CDR1 is MDHEN and CDR2 SYDVKM. V dropped 11 bases and J dropped 4; count of bases not matched to a gene: 15. The CDR3 has 15 amino acids. The CDR3 DNA is TGTGCCGCGGGTCGTAGGACTACAGGGGGAGAGACCCAGTACTTC. As protein: CAAGRRTTGGETQYF.

This clone was observed a single time. The rearrangement uses TRBV28 and TRBJ2-7; 7 bases agree with TRBD2. The CDR3 is 17 amino acids. Germline trimming cut 1 base from V and 7 bases from J; bases unmatched to any gene: 16. Germline V gives CDR1 MDHEN, CDR2 SYDVKM. Here the CDR3 reads CASSLYPGGSGKWEQYF. DNA of the CDR3: TGTGCCAGCAGTTTATATCCCGGGGGAAGCGGGAAGTGGGAGCAGTACTTC.

With respect to this clone: The same CDR3 arises from other DNA sequences in this sample as well. This chain links TRBV5-1 with TRBJ2-7; 8 bases fit TRBD1. The germline V gene has CDR1 SGHRS and CDR2 YFSETQ. CDR3 length: 14 residues. After removal of 4 bases from V and 4 bases from J, the junction contained 7 bases not matched to a gene. The CDR3 bases are TGCGCCAGCAGCCCCGGGACAGGAGCATACGAGCAGTACTTC. Residues: CASSPGTGAYEQYF.

The chain couples TRBV21-1 to TRBJ2-7; TRBD2, as called in the table, went unchecked against the DNA. TRBV21-1 is annotated as a pseudogene. This CDR3 is 13 amino acids long. CDR3 in amino acids: CASRGTKEDEQYF. In nucleotides, the CDR3 is TGTGCCAGCAGAGGTACGAAAGAGGACGAGCAGTACTTC.

The chain combines TRBV13 with TRBJ2-7; the match to TRBD2 covers 8 bases. There are 17 residues in the CDR3. The germline gives CDR1 PRHDT, CDR2 FYEKMQ (reference sequence). V lost 0 bases, J lost 2 bases, and 9 bases stayed unmatched. The CDR3 sequence is CASSLGLGGRSPYEQYF. The CDR3 DNA sequence: TGTGCCAGCAGCTTAGGACTTGGCGGGAGGTCCCCCTACGAGCAGTACTTC.